The rows below give T cell receptor beta chains drawn from one sample of a study of T cells in Graves' hyperthyroidism and ophthalmopathy. TCRdb fed the multiplex PCR reads into MiXCR, producing one record per CDR3 protein. The sample yields roughly 500,000 distinct CDR3 sequences, approximately 14% seen once. The sequenced material came from blood. The receptors stem from a woman under 40 with Graves' hyperthyroidism that later progressed to Graves' ophthalmopathy. CDR3s include the opening cysteine and the closing phenylalanine or tryptophan. Fields, in order: V gene, D gene, clone size, J gene, CDR3 DNA, CDR3 protein. The D gene is left open where the match is weak. Only some rows state a clone size, as once, few, many or a class for expanded clones.

V: TRBV6-1; D: -; size: many; J: TRBJ1-2; DNA: TGTGCCAGCAGGCCCCCCCAGGGAGTTACTACTAACTATGGCTACACCTTC; CDR3: CASRPPQGVTTNYGYTF
V: TRBV3-1; D: -; size: many; J: TRBJ2-5; DNA: TGTGCCAGCAGCCAAGTTAGCGGAGGAGAGACCCAGTACTTC; CDR3: CASSQVSGGETQYF
V: TRBV28; D: -; size: -; J: TRBJ2-7; DNA: TGTGCCAGCAGAAGGGGGACCGAGACCGTCGAGCAGTACTTC; CDR3: CASRRGTETVEQYF
V: TRBV7-3; D: -; size: many; J: TRBJ2-2; DNA: TGTGCCAGCAGCTCTCGACTAGATCTCACCGGGGAGCTGTTTTTT; CDR3: CASSSRLDLTGELFF
V: TRBV20-1; D: -; size: -; J: TRBJ2-7; DNA: TGCAGTGCTAGACCCCAGGGAAGATACGAGCAGTACTTC; CDR3: CSARPQGRYEQYF
V: TRBV28; D: -; size: many; J: TRBJ1-5; DNA: TGTGCCAGCAGTGAAACATATAGCAATCAGCCCCAGCATTTT; CDR3: CASSETYSNQPQHF
V: TRBV9; D: -; size: few; J: TRBJ2-7; DNA: TGTGCCAGCAGCGTAGCGGCGGGACTCGAGCAGTACTTC; CDR3: CASSVAAGLEQYF
V: TRBV7-9; D: -; size: -; J: TRBJ2-7; DNA: TGTGCCAGCAGCTTAAATGGAGTTAGCGAGCAGTACTTC; CDR3: CASSLNGVSEQYF
V: TRBV6-2/TRBV6-3; D: TRBD1; size: many; J: TRBJ2-5; DNA: TGTGCCAGCAGTTACTCGGGACAGGGGAATGTGGAGACCCAGTACTTC; CDR3: CASSYSGQGNVETQYF
V: TRBV10-3; D: -; size: many; J: TRBJ1-5; DNA: TGTGCCATCAGTGAGGTGAGACAGAATAGCAATCAGCCCCAGCATTTT; CDR3: CAISEVRQNSNQPQHF
V: TRBV28; D: TRBD1; size: -; J: TRBJ1-6; DNA: TGTGCCAGCAGTCCCCCGACAGGGCTGCCCCTCCACTTT; CDR3: CASSPPTGLPLHF
V: TRBV20-1; D: TRBD2; size: many; J: TRBJ2-3; DNA: TGCAGTGCTAGAGATGTGAGCGGGGGCCCAGATACGCAGTATTTT; CDR3: CSARDVSGGPDTQYF
V: TRBV5-1; D: -; size: -; J: TRBJ1-1; DNA: TGCGCCAGCAGCTTGGGGCGGTCTGCGATGAACACTGAAGCTTTCTTT; CDR3: CASSLGRSAMNTEAFF
V: TRBV5-4; D: -; size: many; J: TRBJ2-7; DNA: TGTGCCAGCAGCTTGGATCCCGACTACGAGCAGTACTTC; CDR3: CASSLDPDYEQYF
V: TRBV7-3; D: TRBD1; size: many; J: TRBJ2-5; DNA: TGTGCCAGCAGCCGACAGGGCCAAGAGACCCAGTACTTC; CDR3: CASSRQGQETQYF
V: TRBV9; D: TRBD2; size: few; J: TRBJ2-1; DNA: TGTGCCAGCAGCGTAGTTGGACTAGCGGGAGATGAGCAGTTCTTC; CDR3: CASSVVGLAGDEQFF
V: TRBV7-9; D: TRBD2; size: many; J: TRBJ2-7; DNA: TGTGCCAGCAGCCCGCTGCTAGCGGCCTCCTACGAGCAGTACTTC; CDR3: CASSPLLAASYEQYF
V: TRBV10-3; D: -; size: many; J: TRBJ1-5; DNA: TGTGCCATCAGTGAACCGGACAGCCGGGGTCAGCCCCAGCATTTT; CDR3: CAISEPDSRGQPQHF
V: TRBV3-1; D: TRBD1; size: -; J: TRBJ1-1; DNA: TGTGCCAGCAGTAAGGGACAGGGGAACACTGAAGCTTTCTTT; CDR3: CASSKGQGNTEAFF
V: TRBV6-2/TRBV6-3; D: -; size: -; J: TRBJ2-7; DNA: TGTGCCAGCAGTTACACAGGGAGGTTGGCCTACGAGCAGTACTTC; CDR3: CASSYTGRLAYEQYF
V: TRBV30; D: -; size: -; J: TRBJ1-1; DNA: TGTGCCTCCACTGGCCCCCGGGCAGGGACAAATGCTTTCTTT; CDR3: CASTGPRAGTNAFF
V: TRBV20-1; D: TRBD2; size: few; J: TRBJ2-3; DNA: TGCAGTGCTAGAGATTTTATGAGCGGGAGAGTCCCCCCAGATACGCAGTATTTT; CDR3: CSARDFMSGRVPPDTQYF
V: TRBV9; D: TRBD1; size: -; J: TRBJ2-2; DNA: TGTGCCAGCAGCGTTTCGACCGGGACAGGGGGTTTCGGGGAGCTGTTTTTT; CDR3: CASSVSTGTGGFGELFF
V: TRBV20-1; D: TRBD2; size: few; J: TRBJ2-1; DNA: TGCAGTGCAAACGAGCGGGAGGGCAGTTCCTACAATGAGCAGTTCTTC; CDR3: CSANEREGSSYNEQFF
V: TRBV5-1; D: TRBD1; size: -; J: TRBJ2-1; DNA: TGCGCCAGCAGCCCAACAGGGGGCGGCCGAGCCTACAATGAGCAGTTCTTC; CDR3: CASSPTGGGRAYNEQFF
V: TRBV24-1; D: -; size: many; J: TRBJ1-1; DNA: TGTGCCACCAGTGATGGATTGAGTGAAGCTTTCTTT; CDR3: CATSDGLSEAFF
V: TRBV10-2; D: -; size: -; J: TRBJ1-5; DNA: TGCGCCAGCTCTTGGGAGAGTCCCGATAGCAATCAGCCCCAGCATTTT; CDR3: CASSWESPDSNQPQHF
V: TRBV30; D: TRBD1; size: -; J: TRBJ2-2; DNA: TGTGCCTGGAGCGGACAGGGGCCTACCGGGGAGCTGTTTTTT; CDR3: CAWSGQGPTGELFF
V: TRBV10-3; D: TRBD1; size: many; J: TRBJ1-1; DNA: TGTGCCATCAGTGAGTCGGACAGGGGGTCTGAAGCTTTCTTT; CDR3: CAISESDRGSEAFF
V: TRBV10-3; D: -; size: -; J: TRBJ1-2; DNA: TGTGCCATCAAACAGGCAGCTAACTATGGCTACACCTTC; CDR3: CAIKQAANYGYTF
V: TRBV12-3/TRBV12-4; D: -; size: many; J: TRBJ2-7; DNA: TGTGCCAGCAGTCCCAGAGGGGGACTACAACCCTACGAGCAGTACTTC; CDR3: CASSPRGGLQPYEQYF
V: TRBV19; D: TRBD1; size: many; J: TRBJ2-5; DNA: TGTGCCAGTAATGGGGACAGCTTTTCGGAGACCCAGTACTTC; CDR3: CASNGDSFSETQYF
V: TRBV7-2; D: -; size: many; J: TRBJ2-5; DNA: TGTGCCAGCAGCTCCTCCCGGGACTTTCAAGAGACCCAGTACTTC; CDR3: CASSSSRDFQETQYF
V: TRBV12-3/TRBV12-4; D: -; size: many; J: TRBJ1-1; DNA: TGTGCCAGCATGAGGGACATTTTGAACACTGAAGCTTTCTTT; CDR3: CASMRDILNTEAFF
V: TRBV27; D: -; size: many; J: TRBJ1-2; DNA: TGTGCCAGCAGCCCTATACAGGGTTCGAACTATGGCTACACCTTC; CDR3: CASSPIQGSNYGYTF
V: TRBV6-5; D: TRBD1; size: -; J: TRBJ2-1; DNA: TGTGCCAGCAGTTACCTTTCGACAGGGTCCTACAATGAGCAGTTCTTC; CDR3: CASSYLSTGSYNEQFF
V: TRBV28; D: -; size: -; J: TRBJ1-1; DNA: TGTGCCAGCAGTTCCAGGCTCTGGGAAGCTTTCTTT; CDR3: CASSSRLWEAFF
V: TRBV7-9; D: -; size: -; J: TRBJ1-2; DNA: TGTGCCAGCAGCTTGGCCACTCGGCCAAACTATGGCTACACCTTC; CDR3: CASSLATRPNYGYTF
V: TRBV29-1; D: TRBD2; size: many; J: TRBJ2-1; DNA: TGCAGCGTTGTGGGGCCTTCTAGCGGGAGATACAATGAGCAGTTCTTC; CDR3: CSVVGPSSGRYNEQFF
V: TRBV20-1; D: -; size: -; J: TRBJ2-1; DNA: TGCAGTGCTAGAGAATCCAGGCCCTATTCGGGGCAGTTCTTC; CDR3: CSARESRPYSGQFF